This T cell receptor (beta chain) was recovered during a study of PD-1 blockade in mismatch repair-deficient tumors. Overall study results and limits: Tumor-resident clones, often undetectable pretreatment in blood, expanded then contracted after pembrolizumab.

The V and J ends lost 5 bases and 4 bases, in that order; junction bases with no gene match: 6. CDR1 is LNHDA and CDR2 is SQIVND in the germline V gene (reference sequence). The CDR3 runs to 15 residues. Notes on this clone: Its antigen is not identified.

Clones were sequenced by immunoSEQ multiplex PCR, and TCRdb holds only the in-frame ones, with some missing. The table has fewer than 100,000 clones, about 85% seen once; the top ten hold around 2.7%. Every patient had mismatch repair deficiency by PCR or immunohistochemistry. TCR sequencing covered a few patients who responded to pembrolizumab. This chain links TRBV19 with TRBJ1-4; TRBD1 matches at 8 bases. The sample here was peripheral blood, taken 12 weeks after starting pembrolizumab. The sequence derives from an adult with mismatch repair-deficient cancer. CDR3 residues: CASSLVTGGNEKLFF. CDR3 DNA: TGTGCCAGTAGTCTCGTAACAGGGGGTAATGAAAAACTGTTTTTT.